The 25 T cell receptor beta chains below come from one sample, sequenced in a study of T cell responses to AZD1222 COVID-19 vaccine. Data came from immunoSEQ multiplex PCR; TCRdb stores just in-frame clones and leaves some out. Seen here are tens of thousands of clones, around 88% observed once, and the top ten hold 11%. The material was peripheral blood, obtained 28 days after the second AZD1222 dose. The receptor source for this set is an adult who received the AZD1222 COVID-19 vaccine.

The chain recombines TRBV11-3 with TRBJ1-5, with D perhaps TRBD1 (6 bases). Germline V gives CDR1 SGHNT, CDR2 YENEEA. Trimming took 4 bases from V and 0 from J, leaving 13 bases between them. There are 16 residues in the CDR3. The CDR3, as DNA: TGTGCCAGCAGCTCTTGGACAGTTTATAGCAATCAGCCCCAGCATTTT. The encoded protein is CASSSWTVYSNQPQHF.

This chain connects TRBV19 to TRBJ2-5; 11 bases align to TRBD2. The germline CDR1 and CDR2 sequences are LNHDA and SQIVND (reference sequence). V shed 2 bases, J shed 0 bases, and the junction held 8 bases outside the gene matches. The CDR3 contains 18 residues. DNA for the CDR3: TGTGCCAGTAGTATATTGACTAGCGGGGCTGGGTACCAAGAGACCCAGTACTTC. Protein sequence: CASSILTSGAGYQETQYF.

The chain has TRBV28 and TRBJ2-2; 9 nucleotides match TRBD2. The CDR3 is 15 amino acids. CDR1 and CDR2 (germline): MDHEN, SYDVKM. The trim removed 5 bases at V and 0 bases at J, leaving 1 base unmatched. CDR3 DNA sequence: TGTGCCAGCAGTCGCGGGGGGGCGAACACCGGGGAGCTGTTTTTT. As protein: CASSRGGANTGELFF.

The rearrangement links TRBV7-6 to TRBJ2-5; D gene uncertain. Germline V gene lookup returns CDR1 SGHVS and CDR2 FNYEAQ. The CDR3 runs to 11 residues. Deletions cut 5 bases from V and 1 base from J, with 2 bases between. CDR3 coding DNA: TGTGCCAGCAGCCTCCAAGAGACCCAGTACTTC. Protein product: CASSLQETQYF.

The chain links TRBV6-5 to TRBJ2-7, with 8 bases aligning to TRBD1. Germline values: CDR1 MNHEY, CDR2 SVGAGI. V lost 0 bases and J lost 2; bases outside the gene matches: 3. CDR3 length equals 15 residues. The CDR3 loop is CASSYSATGAYEQYF. The CDR3 nucleotides are TGTGCCAGCAGTTACTCCGCGACAGGGGCCTACGAGCAGTACTTC.

CDR3 DNA: TGCGCCAGCAGCCCAACCCGTTGGGGCTACGAGCAGTACTTC. This sequence encodes CASSPTRWGYEQYF. The V gene is TRBV4-3, the J gene TRBJ2-7; D ambiguous. CDR1 is LGHNA, CDR2 YSLEER, per germline. Between the trimmed V and J ends, which lost 4 bases and 3 bases, there was a span of 13 bases. The CDR3 covers 14 residues.

This chain's CDR3 is CASSLAGTLSTDTQYF. The DNA for the CDR3 is TGTGCCAGCAGTTTGGCAGGGACTTTAAGCACAGATACGCAGTATTTT. V and J are TRBV28 and TRBJ2-3, with D tentatively TRBD2 (6 bases). The CDR3 runs 16 residues. The germline V and J ends were trimmed by 3 bases and 0 bases, with 13 bases remaining between them. In germline, CDR1 is MDHEN, CDR2 SYDVKM.

The CDR3 region is CASSLTGAITEAFF. The CDR3 DNA sequence: TGTGCCAGCAGCCTGACTGGGGCCATAACTGAAGCTTTCTTT. The chain joins TRBV7-9 to TRBJ1-1; weak D call: TRBD1 (5 bases). The CDR3 covers 14 residues. In germline, CDR1 is SEHNR, CDR2 FQNEAQ (reference sequence). Trimming shortened V by 5 bases and J by 5 bases, and 15 bases separated the two germline ends.

This chain joins TRBV7-3 and TRBJ1-1; 8 bases are shared with TRBD1. Germline lookup yields CDR1 SGHTA and CDR2 FQGTGA. With 7 bases clipped from V and 0 bases from J, the junction kept 10 bases outside the gene matches. This CDR3 region has 16 residues. As DNA, the CDR3 is TGTGCCAGCACCCTAACCCCGACAGGGGTGAACACTGAAGCTTTCTTT. Translating gives CASTLTPTGVNTEAFF. Full variable domain (outside the CDR3, taken from reference TRBV7-3 and TRBJ1-1): GAGVSQTPSNKVTEKGKYVELRCDPISGHTALYWYRQSLGQGPEFLIYFQGTGAADDSGLPNDRFFAVRPEGSVSTLKIQRTERGDSAVYLCASTLTPTGVNTEAFFGQGTRLTVV.

V is TRBV5-4 and J is TRBJ2-5; 7 nucleotides line up with TRBD2. V was clipped by 5 bases and J by 5 bases; unmatched bases: 0. This CDR3 is built from 11 residues. The germline CDR1 and CDR2 sequences are SGHNT and YYREEE (reference sequence). As DNA, the CDR3 is TGTGCCAGCAGAGCGGGGGAGACCCAGTACTTC. As protein: CASRAGETQYF.

The chain couples TRBV19 to TRBJ1-5; D may be TRBD1 (6 bases). This CDR3 region has 17 residues. Germline loops: CDR1 LNHDA, CDR2 SQIVND (reference sequence). V shed 5 bases and J shed 1 base, with 18 bases lying between them. The CDR3 sequence is CASSPYGVGASNQPQHF. CDR3 nucleotides: TGTGCCAGTAGTCCATACGGGGTGGGGGCCAGCAATCAGCCCCAGCATTTT.

The rearrangement joins TRBV19 to TRBJ2-7, with D unclear. Trimming removed 5 bases from V and 0 bases from J, with 11 bases in between. Germline V gene sequence: CDR1 LNHDA, CDR2 SQIVND (reference sequence). The CDR3 length is 14 residues. For the CDR3, the DNA is TGTGCCAGTAGTCCCTTCGCCACCTCCTACGAGCAGTACTTC. Amino acids: CASSPFATSYEQYF.

The chain links TRBV5-5 to TRBJ2-7, with 7 bases matching TRBD2. The germline gives CDR1 SGHKS, CDR2 YYEKEE (reference sequence). Trimming removed 0 bases from V and 0 bases from J; junction bases left unmatched: 6. The CDR3 consists of 16 residues. The CDR3 region has the DNA TGTGCCAGCAGCTTGGCCACGGGGGGTCTCTCCTACGAGCAGTACTTC. This gives the protein CASSLATGGLSYEQYF.

The rearrangement uses TRBV30 and TRBJ2-7; 8 nucleotides agree with TRBD1. J gave up 6 bases and V 5 bases, and 12 bases lay outside the gene matches. CDR3 size: 14 residues. Germline V CDR1 and CDR2: GTSNPN, SVGIG (reference sequence). The CDR3: CAWRRDRSVAEQYF. The CDR3 DNA reads as TGTGCCTGGCGACGGGACAGGTCCGTGGCCGAGCAGTACTTC.

This clone was found once. The chain links TRBV7-9 to TRBJ1-3, with D possibly matching TRBD1 (6 bases). Trimming removed 8 bases at V and 2 bases at J, with 16 bases between. CDR1 SEHNR and CDR2 FQNEAQ come from the germline V gene (reference sequence). The CDR3 runs 15 residues. This CDR3 reads CASRPSGAAGNTIYF. CDR3 coding DNA: TGTGCCAGCCGCCCCTCGGGGGCCGCTGGAAACACCATATATTTT.

The V and J genes are TRBV7-9 and TRBJ1-4; D gene unclear. Germline CDR1 reads SEHNR; CDR2 reads FQNEAQ (reference sequence). V shed 0 bases and J shed 8 bases, with 10 bases lying between them. This CDR3 contains 14 residues. The CDR3, as DNA: TGTGCCAGCAGCTTAGCGTCGGGTGGGGAAAAACTGTTTTTT. Translated: CASSLASGGEKLFF.

In DNA form, the CDR3 reads TGTGCCAGCAGCCAAGGTCTACGGAACTATGGCTACACCTTC. Protein sequence: CASSQGLRNYGYTF. V usage is TRBV3-1 (or the pseudogene TRBV3-2) and J usage is TRBJ1-2; D is undetermined. There are 14 residues in the CDR3. V gave up 1 base and J gave up 2 bases, with 8 bases separating them. Germline V gene data show CDR1 as LGHDT and CDR2 as YNNKEL (reference sequence).

With respect to this clone: Other DNA sequences in the same sample also yield this CDR3. This chain joins TRBV7-6 and TRBJ1-1, with 7 bases lining up with TRBD1. The CDR3 runs to 14 residues. Germline-derived CDR1 and CDR2 are SGHVS and FNYEAQ. The V segment lost 1 base and the J segment 1 base; nucleotides outside the gene matches: 0. CDR3 bases: TGTGCCAGCAGCTTAGGACAGGGGAACACTGAAGCTTTCTTT. Translation: CASSLGQGNTEAFF. The entire variable domain, with the rest obtained from reference TRBV7-6 and TRBJ1-1, is as follows: GAGVSQSPRYKVTKRGQDVALRCDPISGHVSLYWYRQALGQGPEFLTYFNYEAQQDKSGLPNDRFSAERPEGSISTLTIQRTEQRDSAMYRCASSLGQGNTEAFFGQGTRLTVV.

The V gene is TRBV30, the J gene TRBJ1-5; D perhaps matches TRBD1 (5 bases). CDR1 and CDR2 from the germline V gene are GTSNPN and SVGIG (reference sequence). This CDR3 comprises 15 residues. V dropped 4 bases and J dropped 1 base, with 14 bases sitting between them. The CDR3 region is CAWTNTGDSNQPQHF. The DNA for the CDR3 is TGTGCCTGGACTAATACAGGAGACAGCAATCAGCCCCAGCATTTT.

This sequence joins TRBV18 and TRBJ2-7, with D maybe TRBD1 (5 bases). Per the germline V gene, CDR1 is KGHSH and CDR2 is LQKENI. Deletions cut 3 bases from V and 0 bases from J, with 12 bases between. CDR3 length: 15 amino acids. CDR3 sequence: CASSPGVGDSYEQYF. The DNA for the CDR3 is TGTGCCAGCTCACCTGGGGTAGGGGACTCCTACGAGCAGTACTTC.

The rearrangement links TRBV7-3 to TRBJ2-2; 7 positions agree with TRBD2. Trimming removed 1 base from V and 4 bases from J; junction bases left unmatched: 6. The CDR3 is 16 amino acids. Germline CDR1 SGHTA, CDR2 FQGTGA. CDR3 in amino acids: CASSLRSGVGTGELFF. The CDR3, as DNA: TGTGCCAGCAGCTTAAGGAGCGGGGTGGGCACCGGGGAGCTGTTTTTT. Full variable domain (missing parts from reference TRBV7-3 and TRBJ2-2): GAGVSQTPSNKVTEKGKYVELRCDPISGHTALYWYRQSLGQGPEFLIYFQGTGAADDSGLPNDRFFAVRPEGSVSTLKIQRTERGDSAVYLCASSLRSGVGTGELFFGEGSRLTVL.

J is TRBJ2-7 and V is TRBV5-6; 7 nucleotides line up with TRBD2. After removal of 0 bases from V and 12 bases from J, the junction contained 6 bases not matched to a gene. The CDR3 spans 12 residues. Per the germline V gene, CDR1 is SGHDT and CDR2 is YYEEEE. CDR3 sequence reads: CASSLAAGERYF. Here the CDR3 DNA reads TGTGCCAGCAGCTTGGCCGCGGGGGAAAGGTACTTC.

The chain employs TRBV9 and TRBJ1-1; TRBD1 is a possible D gene (6 bases). The CDR3 covers 13 residues. V was trimmed by 4 bases and J by 9 bases, leaving 16 bases between them. The germline V gene encodes CDR1 SGDLS and CDR2 YYNGEE. CDR3 protein: CASSQYRTEQAFF. CDR3 nucleotides: TGTGCCAGCAGCCAATACCGGACAGAGCAAGCTTTCTTT.

The J gene is TRBJ2-7, the V gene TRBV4-3, with unresolved D. The CDR3 extends over 14 amino acids. Looked up from germline, CDR1 is LGHNA and CDR2 is YSLEER. Deletions cut 5 bases from V and 2 bases from J, with 13 bases between. This chain's CDR3 is CASSKTATTYEQYF. The CDR3 DNA reads as TGCGCCAGCAGCAAGACGGCAACCACCTACGAGCAGTACTTC.

The chain recombines TRBV19 with TRBJ1-2; D unclear. Germline CDR1 is LNHDA and CDR2 is SQIVND (reference sequence). The CDR3 extends over 12 amino acids. Trimming pared 7 bases from V and 3 bases from J, leaving 9 bases between. The CDR3 sequence: CASTEDYYGYTF. In nucleotides, the CDR3 is TGTGCCAGTACCGAGGATTACTATGGCTACACCTTC.